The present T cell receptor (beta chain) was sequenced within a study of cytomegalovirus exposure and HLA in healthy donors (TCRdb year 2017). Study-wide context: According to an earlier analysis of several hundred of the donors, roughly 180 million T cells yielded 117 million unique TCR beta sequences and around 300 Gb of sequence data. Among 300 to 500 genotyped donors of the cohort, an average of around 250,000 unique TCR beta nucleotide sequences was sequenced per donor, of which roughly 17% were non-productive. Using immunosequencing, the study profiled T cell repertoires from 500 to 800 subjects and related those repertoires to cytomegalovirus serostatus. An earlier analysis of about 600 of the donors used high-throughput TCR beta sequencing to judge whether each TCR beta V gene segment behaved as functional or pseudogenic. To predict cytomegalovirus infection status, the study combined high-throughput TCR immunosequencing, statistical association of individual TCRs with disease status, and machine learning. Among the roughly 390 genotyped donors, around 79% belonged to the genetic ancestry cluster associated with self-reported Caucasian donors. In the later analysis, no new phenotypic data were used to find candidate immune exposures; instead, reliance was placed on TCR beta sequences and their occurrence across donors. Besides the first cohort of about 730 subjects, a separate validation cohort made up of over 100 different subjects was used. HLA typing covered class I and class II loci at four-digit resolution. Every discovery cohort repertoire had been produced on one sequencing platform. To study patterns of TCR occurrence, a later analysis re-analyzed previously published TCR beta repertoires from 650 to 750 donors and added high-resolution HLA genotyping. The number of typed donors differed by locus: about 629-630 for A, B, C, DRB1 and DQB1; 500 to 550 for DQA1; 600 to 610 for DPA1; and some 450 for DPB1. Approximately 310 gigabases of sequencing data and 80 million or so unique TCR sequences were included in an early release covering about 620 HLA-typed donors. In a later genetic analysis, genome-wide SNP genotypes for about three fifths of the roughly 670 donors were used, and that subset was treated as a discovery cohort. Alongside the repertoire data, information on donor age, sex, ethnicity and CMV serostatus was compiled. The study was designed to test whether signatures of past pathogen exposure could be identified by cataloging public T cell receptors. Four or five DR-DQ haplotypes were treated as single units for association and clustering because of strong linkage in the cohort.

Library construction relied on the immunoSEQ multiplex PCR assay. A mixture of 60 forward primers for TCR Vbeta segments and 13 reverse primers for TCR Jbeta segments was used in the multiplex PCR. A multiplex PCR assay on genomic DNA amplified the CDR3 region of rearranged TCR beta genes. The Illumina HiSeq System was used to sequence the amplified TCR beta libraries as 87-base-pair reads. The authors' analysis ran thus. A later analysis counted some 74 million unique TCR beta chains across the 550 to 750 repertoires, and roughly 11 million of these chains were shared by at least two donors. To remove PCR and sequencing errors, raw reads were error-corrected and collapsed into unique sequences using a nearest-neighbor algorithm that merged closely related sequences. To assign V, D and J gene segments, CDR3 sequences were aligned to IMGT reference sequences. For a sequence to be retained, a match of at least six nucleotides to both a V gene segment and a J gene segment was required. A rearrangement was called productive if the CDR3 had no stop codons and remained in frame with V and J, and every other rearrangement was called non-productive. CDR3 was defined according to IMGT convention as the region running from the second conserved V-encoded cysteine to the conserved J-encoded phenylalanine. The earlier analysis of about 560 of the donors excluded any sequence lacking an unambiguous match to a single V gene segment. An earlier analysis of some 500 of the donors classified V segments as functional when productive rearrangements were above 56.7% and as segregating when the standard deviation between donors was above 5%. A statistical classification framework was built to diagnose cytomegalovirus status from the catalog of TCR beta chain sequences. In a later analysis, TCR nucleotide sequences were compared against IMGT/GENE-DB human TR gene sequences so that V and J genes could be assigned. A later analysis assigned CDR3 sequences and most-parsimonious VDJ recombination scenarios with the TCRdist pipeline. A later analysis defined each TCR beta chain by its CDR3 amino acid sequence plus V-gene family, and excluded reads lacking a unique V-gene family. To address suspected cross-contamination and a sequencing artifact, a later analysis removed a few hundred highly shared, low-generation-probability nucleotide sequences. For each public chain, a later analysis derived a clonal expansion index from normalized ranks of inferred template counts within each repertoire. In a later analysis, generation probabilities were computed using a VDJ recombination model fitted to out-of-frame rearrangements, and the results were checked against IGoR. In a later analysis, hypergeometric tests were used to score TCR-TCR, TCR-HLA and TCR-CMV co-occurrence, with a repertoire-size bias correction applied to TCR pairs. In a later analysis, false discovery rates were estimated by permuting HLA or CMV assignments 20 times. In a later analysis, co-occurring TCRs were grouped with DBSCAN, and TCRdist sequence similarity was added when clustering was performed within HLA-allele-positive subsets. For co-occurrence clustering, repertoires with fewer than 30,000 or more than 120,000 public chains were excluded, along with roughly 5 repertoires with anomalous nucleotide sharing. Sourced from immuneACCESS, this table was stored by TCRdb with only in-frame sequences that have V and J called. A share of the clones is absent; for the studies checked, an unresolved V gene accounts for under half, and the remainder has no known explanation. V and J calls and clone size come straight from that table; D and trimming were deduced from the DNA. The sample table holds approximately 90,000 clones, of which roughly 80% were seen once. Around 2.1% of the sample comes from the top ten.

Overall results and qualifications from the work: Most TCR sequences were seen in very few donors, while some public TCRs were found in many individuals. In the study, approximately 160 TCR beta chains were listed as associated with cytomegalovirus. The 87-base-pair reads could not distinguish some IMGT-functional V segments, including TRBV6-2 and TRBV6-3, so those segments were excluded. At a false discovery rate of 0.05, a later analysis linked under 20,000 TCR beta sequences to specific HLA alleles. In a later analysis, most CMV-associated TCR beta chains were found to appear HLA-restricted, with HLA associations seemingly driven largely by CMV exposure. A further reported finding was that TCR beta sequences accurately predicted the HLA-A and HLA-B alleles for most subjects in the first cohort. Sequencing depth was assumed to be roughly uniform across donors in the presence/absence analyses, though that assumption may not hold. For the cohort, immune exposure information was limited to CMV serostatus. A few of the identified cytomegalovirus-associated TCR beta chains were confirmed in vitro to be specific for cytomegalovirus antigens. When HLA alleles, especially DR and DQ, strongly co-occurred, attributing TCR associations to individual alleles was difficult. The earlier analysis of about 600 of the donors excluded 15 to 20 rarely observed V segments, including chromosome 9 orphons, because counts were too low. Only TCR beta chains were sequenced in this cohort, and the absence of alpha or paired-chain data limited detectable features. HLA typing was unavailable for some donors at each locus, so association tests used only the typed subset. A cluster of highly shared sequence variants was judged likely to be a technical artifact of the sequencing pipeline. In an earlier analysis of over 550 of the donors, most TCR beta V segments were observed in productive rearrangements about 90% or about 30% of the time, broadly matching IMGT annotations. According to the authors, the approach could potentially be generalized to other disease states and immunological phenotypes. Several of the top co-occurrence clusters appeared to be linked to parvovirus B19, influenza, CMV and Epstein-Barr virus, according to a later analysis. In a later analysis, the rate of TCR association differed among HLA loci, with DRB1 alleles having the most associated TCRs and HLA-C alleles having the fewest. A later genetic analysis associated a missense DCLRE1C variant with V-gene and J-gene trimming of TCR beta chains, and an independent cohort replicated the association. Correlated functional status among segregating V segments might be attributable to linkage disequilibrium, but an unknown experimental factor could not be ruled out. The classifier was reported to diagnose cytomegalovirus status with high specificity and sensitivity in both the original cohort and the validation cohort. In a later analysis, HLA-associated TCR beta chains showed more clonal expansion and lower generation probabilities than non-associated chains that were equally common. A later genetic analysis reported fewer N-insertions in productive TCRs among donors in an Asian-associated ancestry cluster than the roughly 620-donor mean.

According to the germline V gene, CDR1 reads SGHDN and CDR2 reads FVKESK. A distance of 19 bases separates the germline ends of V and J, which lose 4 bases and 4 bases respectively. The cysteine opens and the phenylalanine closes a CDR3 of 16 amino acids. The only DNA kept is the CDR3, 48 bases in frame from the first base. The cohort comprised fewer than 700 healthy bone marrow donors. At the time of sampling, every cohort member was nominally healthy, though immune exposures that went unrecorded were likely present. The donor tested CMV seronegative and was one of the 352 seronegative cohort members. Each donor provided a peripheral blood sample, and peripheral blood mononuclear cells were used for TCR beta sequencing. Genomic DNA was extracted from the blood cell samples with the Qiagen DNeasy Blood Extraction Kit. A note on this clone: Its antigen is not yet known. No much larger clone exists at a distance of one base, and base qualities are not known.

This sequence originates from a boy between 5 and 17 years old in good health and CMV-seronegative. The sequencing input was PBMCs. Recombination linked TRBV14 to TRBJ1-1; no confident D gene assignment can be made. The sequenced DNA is TGTGCCAGCAGCCCACTCGGACTTTCCGGGAGCACTGAAGCTTTCTTT. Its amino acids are CASSPLGLSGSTEAFF.